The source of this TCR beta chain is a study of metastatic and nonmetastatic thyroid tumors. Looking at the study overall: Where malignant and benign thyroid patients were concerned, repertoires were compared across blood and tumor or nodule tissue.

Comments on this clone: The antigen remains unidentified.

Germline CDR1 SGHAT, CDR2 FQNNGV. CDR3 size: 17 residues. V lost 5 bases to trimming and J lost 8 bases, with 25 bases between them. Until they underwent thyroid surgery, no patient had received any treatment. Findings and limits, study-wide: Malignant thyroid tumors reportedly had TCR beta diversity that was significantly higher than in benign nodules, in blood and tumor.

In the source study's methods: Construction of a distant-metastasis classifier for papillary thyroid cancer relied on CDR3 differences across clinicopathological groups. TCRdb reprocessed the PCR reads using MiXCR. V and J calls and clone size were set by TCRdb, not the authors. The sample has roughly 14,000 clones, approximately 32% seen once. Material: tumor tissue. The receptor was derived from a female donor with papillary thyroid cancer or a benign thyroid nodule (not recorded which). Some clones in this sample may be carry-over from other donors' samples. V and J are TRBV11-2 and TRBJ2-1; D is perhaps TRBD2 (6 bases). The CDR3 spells CASSLSPGTPDHDEQFF. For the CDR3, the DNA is TGTGCCAGCAGCCTCTCCCCCGGGACTCCCGATCATGATGAGCAGTTCTTC.